This T cell receptor beta chain was observed in a study of identical twins. Worth noting for this clonotype: Its target is not known.

There were only healthy Caucasians among the donors. Germline CDR1 and CDR2: MRHNA and SNTAGT. CDR3 length equals 14 residues. V gave up 7 bases and J gave up 5 bases; unmatched junction bases: 10. General study results and limits: Possibly, invariant MAIT and iNKT cells partly confounded zero-insertion analyses.

Using its own MiXCR run on the 5' RACE reads, TCRdb lists one record per CDR3 protein. This sample has 690,000 or so distinct CDR3 sequences, with 5.5% to 6.5% found just once. The TCR sequence derives from a man between 18 and 35 years old in good health. The J gene is TRBJ2-7, the V gene TRBV6-4; 8 bases match TRBD2. The specimen was naive T cells sorted from blood. As DNA, the CDR3 is TGTGCCAGCATACTAGCGGTCGAAGGTAACGAGCAGTACGTC. Translated, it gives CASILAVEGNEQYV.